What follows is one TCR beta chain and its context. The antigen is not known. The source of the sample is a study of CXCR3-negative and CXCR3-positive naive CD8 T cells. Libraries of TRB cDNA were made by 5' RACE and carried UMIs. After re-calling the 5' RACE reads, TCRdb lists one entry per CDR3 protein, DNA absent. This listing includes tens of thousands of distinct CDR3 sequences. Notes on the study in general: The study found more hydrophobic TRB CDR3s in CXCR3-positive naive cells than in CXCR3-negative naive cells.

The germline CDR1 and CDR2 sequences are MDHEN and SYDVKM. The CDR3 loop spans 13 amino acids. Sorts performed in triplicate captured 300,000 cells each from every CD8+ T cell subset. The authors gated naive CD8+ T cells as CD45RO-CCR7+CD27+CD95-. The rearrangement joins TRBV28 to TRBJ2-2; checking the TCRdb D call of TRBD1 is not possible without DNA. The material sequenced was naive CXCR3+ CD8+ T cells from blood. The subset here: CD45RO-CCR7+CD27+CD95- naive CD8+ T cells expressing CXCR3 (TNR3+). This TCR was sampled from a human donor in good health. Some clones in this sample may be carry-over from other donors' samples. The CDR3 spells CASLGGSAGELFF.